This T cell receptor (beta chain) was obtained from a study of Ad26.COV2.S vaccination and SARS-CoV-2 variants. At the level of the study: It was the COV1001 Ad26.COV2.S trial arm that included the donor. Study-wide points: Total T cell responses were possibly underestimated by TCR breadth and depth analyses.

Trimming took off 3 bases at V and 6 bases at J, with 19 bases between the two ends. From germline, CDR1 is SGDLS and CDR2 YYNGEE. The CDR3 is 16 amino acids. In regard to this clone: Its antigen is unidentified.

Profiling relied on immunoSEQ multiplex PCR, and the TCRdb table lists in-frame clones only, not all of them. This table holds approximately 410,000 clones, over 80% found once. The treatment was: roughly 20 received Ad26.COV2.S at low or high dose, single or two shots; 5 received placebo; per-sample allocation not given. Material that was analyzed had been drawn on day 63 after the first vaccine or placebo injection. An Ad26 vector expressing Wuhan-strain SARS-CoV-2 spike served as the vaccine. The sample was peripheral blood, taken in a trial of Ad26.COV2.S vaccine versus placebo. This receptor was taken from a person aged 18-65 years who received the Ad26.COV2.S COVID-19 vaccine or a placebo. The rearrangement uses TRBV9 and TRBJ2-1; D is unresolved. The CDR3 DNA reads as TGTGCCAGCAGCGGATCCCGCCTCGGGCTGACCAATGAGCAGTTCTTC. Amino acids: CASSGSRLGLTNEQFF.